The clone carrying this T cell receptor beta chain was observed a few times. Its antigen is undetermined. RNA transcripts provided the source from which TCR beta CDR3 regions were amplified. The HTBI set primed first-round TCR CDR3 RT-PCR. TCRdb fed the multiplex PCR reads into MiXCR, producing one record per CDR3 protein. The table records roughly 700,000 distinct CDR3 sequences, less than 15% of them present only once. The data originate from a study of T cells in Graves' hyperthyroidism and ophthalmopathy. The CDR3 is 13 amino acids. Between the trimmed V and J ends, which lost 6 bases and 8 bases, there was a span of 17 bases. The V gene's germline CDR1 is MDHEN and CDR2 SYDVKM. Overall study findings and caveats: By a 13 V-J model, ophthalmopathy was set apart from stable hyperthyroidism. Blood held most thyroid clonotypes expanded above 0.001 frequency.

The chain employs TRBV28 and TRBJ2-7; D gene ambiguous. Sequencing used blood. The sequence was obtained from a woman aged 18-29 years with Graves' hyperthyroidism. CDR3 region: CASRRDIGSKQYF. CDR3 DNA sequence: TGTGCCAGCAGACGTGACATCGGCAGTAAGCAGTACTTC. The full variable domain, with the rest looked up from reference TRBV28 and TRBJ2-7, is DVKVTQSSRYLVKRTGEKVFLECVQDMDHENMFWYRQDPGLGLRLIYFSYDVKMKEKGDIPEGYSVSREKKERFSLILESASTNQTSMYLCASRRDIGSKQYFGPGTRLTVT.